The 25 T cell receptor beta chains below all came from one sample that was sequenced in a study of cytotoxic CD8 clonotypes in ibrutinib-treated CLL. TCRdb keeps only in-frame clones here, not all; method: immunoSEQ multiplex PCR. The sample gives under 50,000 clones, about 70% of which show up once; approximately 7.7% is in the top ten. The sample in question was PBMCs, obtained at disease progression, from a patient treated with ibrutinib. Receptor source: a human donor with chronic lymphocytic leukemia.

V gene TRBV4-2 combines with J gene TRBJ2-1; D call uncertain. V lost 0 bases, J lost 0 bases, and 9 bases lay in between. This CDR3 region has 16 residues. Germline assignment: CDR1 LGHNA and CDR2 YNFKEQ. The CDR3 DNA reads TGTGCCAGCAGCCAAGATTATGACCGCTCCTACAATGAGCAGTTCTTC. This encodes CASSQDYDRSYNEQFF.

V usage is TRBV9 and J usage is TRBJ2-3; D might be TRBD2 (5 bases). Germline loops: CDR1 SGDLS, CDR2 YYNGEE. CDR3 length: 15 residues. V was pared by 0 bases and J by 6 bases, with 14 bases between. CDR3 DNA sequence: TGTGCCAGCAGCGTAGTCGGTGAGGGTTTTGATACGCAGTATTTT. Its translation is CASSVVGEGFDTQYF.

This rearrangement joins TRBV9 to TRBJ2-3; TRBD1 matches at 9 bases. There are 16 residues in the CDR3. V lost 0 bases and J lost 4; bases outside the gene matches: 6. The germline V gene encodes CDR1 SGDLS and CDR2 YYNGEE. CDR3 nucleotides: TGTGCCAGCAGCGTAGCGGGGACAGGGTACCCAGATACGCAGTATTTT. Translating gives CASSVAGTGYPDTQYF.

This chain joins TRBV14 and TRBJ2-5; D is ambiguous. This CDR3 contains 15 residues. V was pared by 0 bases and J by 2 bases, with 10 bases between. Germline loops: CDR1 SGHDN, CDR2 FVKESK. Here the CDR3 reads CASSQDLNSQETQYF. CDR3 sequence (DNA): TGTGCCAGCAGCCAAGATCTTAACAGTCAAGAGACCCAGTACTTC.

J is TRBJ1-2 and V is TRBV30, with D hard to call. The V and J ends lost 0 bases and 3 bases respectively, with 14 bases between them. There are 15 residues in the CDR3. CDR1 GTSNPN and CDR2 SVGIG come from the germline V gene (reference sequence). CDR3 DNA: TGTGCCTGGAGTGTACGTCGGATGGTTTACTATGGCTACACCTTC. This translates into CAWSVRRMVYYGYTF.

The chain employs TRBV19 and TRBJ1-2, with D tentatively TRBD1 (5 bases). CDR1 LNHDA and CDR2 SQIVND come from the germline V gene (reference sequence). V was trimmed by 7 bases and J by 3 bases, leaving 12 bases between them. The CDR3 is 13 amino acids. The CDR3: CASKKGPDYGYTF. The CDR3 nucleotides are TGTGCCAGTAAGAAGGGGCCTGACTATGGCTACACCTTC.

There are a few counts of this clone. The chain uses TRBV19 and TRBJ1-1; D might be TRBD1 (5 bases). V was pared by 3 bases and J by 6 bases, with 11 bases between. The CDR3 covers 13 residues. Germline values: CDR1 LNHDA, CDR2 SQIVND (reference sequence). Written as DNA, the CDR3 is TGTGCCAGTAGTATGAGTGTAGGGGCTGAAGCTTTCTTT. Translating it yields CASSMSVGAEAFF.

The chain is built from TRBV5-6 and TRBJ2-5; D unresolved. The CDR3 is 14 residues long. V was clipped by 2 bases and J by 5 bases, with 13 bases between them. Looked up from germline, CDR1 is SGHDT and CDR2 is YYEEEE. CDR3 DNA: TGTGCCAGCAGCTTAGCGCTGGAGTCGGAGACCCAGTACTTC. It translates to CASSLALESETQYF.

The J gene is TRBJ2-7, the V gene TRBV28; 7 positions match TRBD2. V trimming: 3 bases; J trimming: 3 bases; junction bases outside the gene matches: 5. Germline V lookup: CDR1 MDHEN, CDR2 SYDVKM. The CDR3 is made up of 14 amino acids. CDR3 protein: CASSLRGILYEQYF. CDR3 nucleotides: TGTGCCAGCAGTTTGCGGGGGATTCTCTACGAGCAGTACTTC.

The V gene is TRBV18, the J gene TRBJ1-1; TRBD1 aligns across 11 bases. After removal of 4 bases from V and 3 bases from J, the junction contained 13 bases not matched to a gene. This CDR3 is built from 18 residues. The V gene's germline CDR1 is KGHSH and CDR2 LQKENI. CDR3 amino acids: CASSRGLDRGPLDTEAFF. The CDR3 coding sequence is TGTGCCAGCTCACGGGGGTTGGACAGGGGGCCTTTGGACACTGAAGCTTTCTTT.

The gene calls are TRBV7-3 and TRBJ2-3, with 7 nucleotides matching TRBD2. Germline-derived CDR1 and CDR2 are SGHTA and FQGTGA. Trimming removed 5 bases from V and 1 base from J; junction bases left unmatched: 6. The CDR3 is 15 residues long. CDR3: CASSTGTTRTDTQYF. CDR3 sequence (DNA): TGTGCCAGCAGCACCGGGACTACCCGCACAGATACGCAGTATTTT. The whole variable domain, remainder taken from reference TRBV7-3 and TRBJ2-3, is GAGVSQTPSNKVTEKGKYVELRCDPISGHTALYWYRQSLGQGPEFLIYFQGTGAADDSGLPNDRFFAVRPEGSVSTLKIQRTERGDSAVYLCASSTGTTRTDTQYFGPGTRLTVL.

The chain employs TRBV7-8 and TRBJ1-5; D call uncertain. Germline CDR1 is SGHVS and CDR2 is FQNEAQ. The germline V and J ends were trimmed by 5 bases and 1 base, with 9 bases remaining between them. The CDR3 extends over 14 amino acids. This CDR3 reads CASSPASSNQPQHF. The DNA for the CDR3 is TGTGCCAGCAGCCCGGCCTCCAGCAATCAGCCCCAGCATTTT.

The chain recombines TRBV28 with TRBJ2-7, with TRBD2 matching 8 bases. The germline V gene has CDR1 MDHEN and CDR2 SYDVKM. Trimming cost V 9 bases and J 7 bases; bases outside gene matches: 5. The CDR3 loop spans 11 amino acids. The DNA for the CDR3 is TGTGCCAGTTCCCGGGGGGGGGAGCAGTACTTC. Protein: CASSRGGEQYF. The variable domain in full, with the rest retrieved from reference TRBV28 and TRBJ2-7, is DVKVTQSSRYLVKRTGEKVFLECVQDMDHENMFWYRQDPGLGLRLIYFSYDVKMKEKGDIPEGYSVSREKKERFSLILESASTNQTSMYLCASSRGGEQYFGPGTRLTVT.

The rearrangement uses TRBV6-5 and TRBJ2-6; D ambiguous. This CDR3 has 15 amino acids. Germline V CDR1 and CDR2: MNHEY, SVGAGI. The ends were cut back, 2 bases at V and 0 bases at J, with 5 bases in the middle. CDR3 residues: CASSYDTSGANVLTF. CDR3 bases: TGTGCCAGCAGTTACGACACCTCTGGGGCCAACGTCCTGACTTTC.

This clone was picked up a small number of times. The chain employs TRBV29-1 and TRBJ1-6; TRBD1 might be the D (5 bases). CDR3 length: 11 amino acids. V was pared by 6 bases and J by 8 bases, with 8 bases between. Germline-derived CDR1 and CDR2 are SQVTM and ANQGSEA. CDR3 loop: CSVGTDSPLHF. CDR3 in DNA: TGCAGCGTGGGGACCGATTCACCCCTCCACTTT.

The J gene is TRBJ2-1, the V gene TRBV5-1; 11 bases are a match to TRBD2. The J segment lost 2 bases and the V segment lost 3 bases, leaving 10 bases of the junction unmatched. Germline values: CDR1 SGHRS, CDR2 YFSETQ. The CDR3 consists of 18 residues. The CDR3 DNA is TGCGCCAGCAGCTCAGCCCTAGCGGGAGGACCGGCCTACAATGAGCAGTTCTTC. Its protein product is CASSSALAGGPAYNEQFF.

V gene TRBV7-2 combines with J gene TRBJ1-2; TRBD1 might be the D (6 bases). The CDR3 is 15 residues long. Per germline, CDR1 SGHTA and CDR2 FQGNSA. V gave up 8 bases and J gave up 1 base, with 17 bases separating them. The CDR3 DNA follows: TGTGCCAGCGTGGCACAGGGCGAGTTTAACTATGGCTACACCTTC. The encoded protein is CASVAQGEFNYGYTF.

About this clone itself: One junction end does not reproduce the germline sequence, and a read error may be involved. The rearrangement links TRBV5-1 to TRBJ2-5; D is possibly TRBD1 (5 bases). Germline CDR1 reads SGHRS; CDR2 reads YFSETQ. This CDR3 is 13 amino acids long. CDR3 bases: TGCGCCAGCAGCTCCCTGACAGAAGAGGCCCAGTACTTC. It specifies CASSSLTEEAQYF.

In this sample, this clone turned up a few times. The chain employs TRBV11-2 and TRBJ1-5; D is ambiguous. CDR1 SGHAT and CDR2 FQNNGV come from the germline V gene. The V end was cut by 4 bases, the J end by 7 bases, with 11 bases between. The CDR3 has 13 amino acids. The chain's CDR3 is CASSSWEAQPQHF. The CDR3 DNA sequence: TGTGCCAGCAGCTCGTGGGAGGCCCAGCCCCAGCATTTT.

The rearrangement uses TRBV18 and TRBJ1-1, with D uncertain. This CDR3 spans 14 amino acids. Germline CDR1 and CDR2: KGHSH and LQKENI. V was clipped by 6 bases and J by 3 bases, with 14 bases between them. The CDR3 bases are TGTGCCAGCTCCCCCACCCCGACTGACACTGAAGCTTTCTTT. The encoded protein is CASSPTPTDTEAFF.

This clone has a handful of counts. The chain uses TRBV5-4 and TRBJ2-7, with 11 bases identical to TRBD2. Losses at the gene ends were 4 bases for V and 3 bases for J; bases not matched to a gene: 6. Per the germline V gene, CDR1 is SGHNT and CDR2 is YYREEE (reference sequence). CDR3 length equals 15 residues. The CDR3, as DNA: TGTGCCAGCAGCCGTCGACTAGCGGGACTCTACGAGCAGTACTTC. It codes for CASSRRLAGLYEQYF.

This clone was seen a few times. The chain combines TRBV6-5 with TRBJ2-3, with D unclear. CDR1 and CDR2 (germline): MNHEY, SVGAGI. V dropped 0 bases and J dropped 3 bases, with 10 bases sitting between them. The CDR3 consists of 15 residues. In DNA, the CDR3 is TGTGCCAGCAGTTACTCGATATGGCGGACAGATACGCAGTATTTT. Its translation: CASSYSIWRTDTQYF.

The J gene is TRBJ1-2, the V gene TRBV5-6; the match to TRBD1 covers 8 bases. CDR1 and CDR2 from the germline V gene are SGHDT and YYEEEE. The CDR3 totals 16 residues. J gave up 0 bases and V 3 bases, and 7 bases lay outside the gene matches. The CDR3 sequence: CASSSGTGNSNYGYTF. The CDR3 DNA reads TGTGCCAGCAGCTCTGGGACAGGAAATTCTAACTATGGCTACACCTTC.

This clone was seen more than once but under ten times. V usage is TRBV28 and J usage is TRBJ1-6; TRBD1 might be the D (6 bases). The V and J ends lost 5 bases and 10 bases respectively, with 15 bases between them. This CDR3 is 14 amino acids long. Looked up from germline, CDR1 is MDHEN and CDR2 is SYDVKM. CDR3 residues: CASSTHRVHSPLHF. In nucleotides, the CDR3 is TGTGCCAGCAGTACCCACAGGGTTCACTCACCCCTCCACTTT. The full variable domain, completed using reference TRBV28 and TRBJ1-6, is DVKVTQSSRYLVKRTGEKVFLECVQDMDHENMFWYRQDPGLGLRLIYFSYDVKMKEKGDIPEGYSVSREKKERFSLILESASTNQTSMYLCASSTHRVHSPLHFGNGTRLTVT.

The chain recombines TRBV5-6 with TRBJ2-7; 7 nucleotides match TRBD2. The CDR3 contains 16 residues. Germline assignment: CDR1 SGHDT and CDR2 YYEEEE. V shed 0 bases and J 1 base; nucleotides not matched to a gene: 7. The CDR3 DNA reads as TGTGCCAGCAGCTTGGACCAGACTAGCCGGTCCTACGAGCAGTACTTC. As protein: CASSLDQTSRSYEQYF.